This TCR beta chain was retrieved from a study of cytotoxic CD8 clonotypes in ibrutinib-treated CLL (dated by TCRdb to the early 2020s). At the level of the whole study: The cohort had around twelve relapsed/refractory and roughly 14 treatment-naive patients; 17 were IGHV unmutated. Responses were partial in around 25 patients and complete in 2; after median about 68 months follow-up, roughly 14 stayed in remission and roughly twelve progressed. Response samples were obtained after a median of around 11 months of treatment, with a range of roughly 6 to 40 months. On average, each sample yielded around 250,000 productive templates and 94,082 productive rearrangements. Of the roughly 81 people in the trial, approximately 28 had longitudinal samples available. Cryopreserved peripheral blood mononuclear cells were obtained before treatment, at response, and at either sustained remission or disease progression. Every sample from remission and from progressive disease was obtained while the patients were still on ibrutinib.

The sample's time point label is to be understood as: about 11 months on ibrutinib. For TCR beta library preparation, roughly 2 micrograms of genomic DNA were extracted from the cryopreserved PBMCs. High-throughput TCR beta sequencing was performed on longitudinal blood samples from CLL patients receiving ibrutinib monotherapy. Patients were enrolled in a phase 2 open-label single-center ibrutinib monotherapy trial. In the case of this clone: It has no known antigen specificity. No much larger clonotype is one base removed from it; base qualities were not supplied.

Broad study findings and their caveats: At baseline, clonality was higher than in age-matched healthy donors and showed a strong correlation with circulating CD8+ T-cell counts. At ibrutinib response clonality went up, during sustained remission it held steady, and at progression it dropped back toward baseline. Sampling times were not matched between patients in sustained remission and patients whose disease was progressing, and lymph node repertoires were not examined. Public clonotypes were rare and either shrank or stayed stable during treatment, and the rise in clonality at ibrutinib response reflected expansion of private clonotypes.

V is cut back by 4 bases and J by 3 bases, with 3 bases in the junction unmatched. CDR1 and CDR2 are drawn from the germline V gene: SGHTS, YDEGEE. From cysteine to phenylalanine, the CDR3 is 15 amino acids long. Only CDR3 DNA is held: 45 bases, read in frame from base 1. Each clonotype received, on average, 10x coverage in deep resolution sequencing performed on a MiSeq, where the target depth lay between 1 in 1 million and 1 in 200,000 T cells. TCR beta libraries were generated with the immunoSEQ hsTCRB Kit. The published analysis was carried out like this. ImmunoSEQ Data Assistant and ImmunoSEQ Analyzer were used for data analysis, and V, D and J genes were assigned according to IMGT definitions. Clonality, which ranges from 0 to 1, was calculated as one minus the normalized Shannon entropy of productive rearrangement frequencies. Only overrepresented clonotypes making up at least 0.05% of the repertoire of each patient were included in the public clonotype analysis. Fewer than 15 repertoires from age-matched healthy donors, obtained from immuneACCESS, served as clonality controls. Drawn from immuneACCESS, this table holds only the in-frame rearrangements with V and J called that TCRdb kept. Clones are partly lost; checked studies trace under half to an unresolved V gene and leave the rest unexplained. V, J and clone size were drawn from that table, and D and trimming were deduced from the DNA. The sample table shows 150,000 to 200,000 clones, and 81% are seen once. Roughly 2% of the sample goes to the ten largest clones.

The receptor chain draws on TRBV5-8 and TRBJ2-5; TRBD2 aligns with 13 central bases. The source material was PBMCs, sampled after 12 months of ibrutinib treatment. The source of this sequence is a human donor with chronic lymphocytic leukemia. CDR3 reads: CASSRGTSGEETQYF. The nucleotide sequence is given as TGTGCCAGCAGCCGCGGGACTAGCGGGGAAGAGACCCAGTACTTC.